The T cell receptor beta chain described here comes from a study of T cell changes during pregnancy in multiple sclerosis (dated by TCRdb to the late 2010s). Some background on the complete study: In women with multiple sclerosis, the researchers looked at how the T cell repertoire shifted as pregnancy progressed.

As concerns this clone: What this receptor recognizes is not known. No base-level quality is on record; no much larger clone is a single base apart.

The CDR3 goes from the cysteine to the phenylalanine over 14 residues. This entry keeps only the CDR3 DNA: 42 bases, framed from base 1. CDR1 and CDR2 were assigned from the germline V gene (reference sequence) as GTSNPN and SVGIG. V is reduced by 1 base and J by 1 base, leaving a spacing of 11 bases between them. Library preparation employed the immunoSEQ multiplex PCR assay. TCRdb holds this immuneACCESS table with in-frame rearrangements only. Some clones are missing; in checked studies, unresolved V genes explain under half, and the rest has no known cause. In all, the sample holds tens of thousands of clones, and 90% to 95% of those were seen once. More than 0.9% of the sample is in the top ten clones.

Sequencing was performed on peripheral blood, taken in the first trimester of pregnancy. The V and J segments used are TRBV30 and TRBJ2-7, with the D segment identity uncertain. The TCR was taken from a female donor with multiple sclerosis, enrolled in a pregnancy study. The sequenced DNA is TGTGCCTGGAGTGGTTCTTCCCTTTCCTACGAGCAGTACTTC. Its protein reads: CAWSGSSLSYEQYF.